These 8 T cell receptor beta chains share one sample of origin, sequenced in a study of cytomegalovirus exposure and HLA in healthy donors. PCR involved 60 Vbeta and 13 Jbeta primers. The table came from immunoSEQ multiplex PCR; TCRdb's copy has only in-frame clones and leaves some out. The sample holds 110,000 to 150,000 clones, about 71% seen once. Sequencing used PBMCs. Source of these receptors: a woman aged 55-70 years in good health and CMV-seropositive.

The chain uses TRBV5-1 and TRBJ2-3; 12 bases align to TRBD1. The germline V gene encodes CDR1 SGHRS and CDR2 YFSETQ. This CDR3 has 16 amino acids. Trimming at V came to 4 bases and at J to 4 bases, leaving 7 bases not matched to a gene. CDR3 in amino acids: CASSGEGTGGPDTQYF. As DNA, the CDR3 is TGCGCCAGCAGCGGGGAAGGGACAGGGGGCCCAGATACGCAGTATTTT.

CDR3 protein: CASSQADGGGRTDTQYF. The CDR3 DNA reads TGCGCCAGCAGCCAAGCTGATGGGGGGGGTCGCACAGATACGCAGTATTTT. V is TRBV4-1 and J is TRBJ2-3; 7 bases are shared with TRBD2. The V gene's germline CDR1 is MGHRA and CDR2 YSYEKL. V was pared by 1 base and J by 1 base, with 8 bases of the junction left unmatched. The CDR3 runs to 17 residues.

The V and J genes are TRBV7-2 and TRBJ1-5; no clear D. Germline CDR1 and CDR2: SGHTA and FQGNSA. V was shortened by 2 bases and J by 5 bases, with 13 bases between the two germline ends. CDR3 length: 15 residues. In nucleotides, the CDR3 is TGTGCCAGCAGCTTACCCCAGGTTTGGCATCAGCCCCAGCATTTT. Its protein product is CASSLPQVWHQPQHF.

J is TRBJ1-6 and V is TRBV28, with D possibly matching TRBD1 (5 bases). Germline values: CDR1 MDHEN, CDR2 SYDVKM. The CDR3 sequence is 14 residues long. With 10 bases removed from V and 4 bases from J, the gap between germline ends came to 14 bases. In DNA form, the CDR3 reads TGTGCCACCCTTTCGGGGGTGTATAATTCACCCCTCCACTTT. Encoded protein: CATLSGVYNSPLHF.

The chain links TRBV7-3 to TRBJ2-1, with TRBD2 identical over 11 bases. Looked up from germline, CDR1 is SGHTA and CDR2 is FQGTGA. The CDR3 is 16 residues long. The junction had 7 bases not matched to a gene; V was cut back by 3 bases and J by 6 bases. The CDR3 reads CASSFLAGGALNEQFF. CDR3 sequence (DNA): TGTGCCAGCAGCTTTTTAGCGGGAGGGGCCCTCAATGAGCAGTTCTTC. The full variable domain, with the rest looked up from reference TRBV7-3 and TRBJ2-1, is GAGVSQTPSNKVTEKGKYVELRCDPISGHTALYWYRQSLGQGPEFLIYFQGTGAADDSGLPNDRFFAVRPEGSVSTLKIQRTERGDSAVYLCASSFLAGGALNEQFFGPGTRLTVL.

This chain links TRBV6-5 with TRBJ1-1, with D unresolved. Looked up from germline, CDR1 is MNHEY and CDR2 is SVGAGI. CDR3 length: 15 amino acids. The ends were cut back, 0 bases at V and 0 bases at J, with 8 bases in the middle. The CDR3 coding sequence is TGTGCCAGCAGTTACTCGGGAGTCTTGAACACTGAAGCTTTCTTT. Translation: CASSYSGVLNTEAFF.

The table lists this clone with a few counts. The chain carries TRBV6-5 and TRBJ1-4, with a weak D call TRBD1 (5 bases). V gave up 7 bases and J gave up 10 bases, with 16 bases separating them. The CDR3 runs to 13 residues. Per germline, CDR1 MNHEY and CDR2 SVGAGI. The DNA of the CDR3 is TGTGCCAGCACCCCGCGGGGGGGTGGAAAACTGTTTTTT. Translating gives CASTPRGGGKLFF.

V is TRBV5-1 and J is TRBJ2-1, with 13 bases that match TRBD2. J gave up 12 bases and V 4 bases, and 13 bases lay outside the gene matches. The CDR3 runs 16 residues. CDR1 is SGHRS and CDR2 is YFSETQ in the germline V gene. The DNA for the CDR3 is TGCGCCAGCAGCCTCAGCCCACTAGCGGGAGGGGATGGGCAGTTCTTC. This translates into CASSLSPLAGGDGQFF. Supplemented by reference TRBV5-1 and TRBJ2-1, the full variable domain reads KAGVTQTPRYLIKTRGQQVTLSCSPISGHRSVSWYQQTPGQGLQFLFEYFSETQRNKGNFPGRFSGRQFSNSRSEMNVSTLELGDSALYLCASSLSPLAGGDGQFFGPGTRLTVL.